This T cell receptor beta chain was documented in a study of tumor-infiltrating lymphocytes in primary liver carcinoma. Study conclusions and caveats: Paired tumor-adjacent and tumor-blood samples overlapped less than tumor region pairs did. It was in tumors, not blood, that the top-250-clone fraction was significantly higher (p = 0.039).

CDR3 length: 17 residues. With V trimmed by 5 bases and J by 5 bases, 14 bases remained unmatched. The germline CDR1 and CDR2 sequences are MDHEN and SYDVKM. On this clonotype: Antigen: not known. A much larger clone lies one base from this, so it may be a read error.

Synthesis of TCR beta cDNA was carried out from 450 to 650 ng total RNA with a constant-region primer. Each TCR beta library was derived from three nested multiplex PCR rounds that employed slightly modified ARM-PCR. Use of TRBV1-TRBV30 forward primers with a C-beta reverse primer characterized the first two PCR rounds, which lasted around 9 cycles each. TCRdb re-called the multiplex PCR reads with MiXCR, one entry per CDR3 protein. The top ten hold roughly an eighth of the sample, which has around 81,000 distinct CDR3 sequences, over 70% seen once. Unsorted bulk tissue (roughly 19-31 mg) underwent RNA and DNA co-extraction.

The chain links TRBV28 to TRBJ2-5; 10 positions match TRBD2. The clonotype comes from a woman between 55 and 75 years old with primary liver carcinoma and hepatitis B virus infection. The sample comprised liver tumor tissue from sampling region 4. Subset of the sample: tumor region T4, right-lateral pole. The CDR3 nucleotides read TGTGCCAGCAGTCCCTGGTCTAGCGGGAGAAAATCGGAGACCCAGTACTTC. Protein product: CASSPWSSGRKSETQYF.